Sequencing of this T cell receptor beta chain was carried out in a study of CD8+CD57+ T cells in acquired aplastic anemia. Study conclusions and caveats: Twenty-nine CD8+ CDR3 sequences were shared between patients and controls.

Concerning this clonotype: As yet, its antigen is unknown.

Profiling that covered TCR beta VDJ and CDR3 relied on genomic DNA as its template. One entry per CDR3 protein, called by TCRdb with MiXCR from the reads. The sample has some 170,000 distinct CDR3 sequences, around 45% seen once. The ends lost 3 bases at V and 2 bases at J; junction bases unmatched: 9. CDR1 is KGHDR, CDR2 SFDVKD, per germline. The CDR3 is 17 amino acids. This TCR came from a human donor in good health. The chain is built from TRBV24-1 and TRBJ2-1; TRBD2 matches 7 bases. Input material: sorted CD4+, CD8+, or CD8+CD57+ T cells (not recorded which) from PBMCs. The CDR3 loop reads CATSDPTSAGPYNEQFF. CDR3 nucleotides: TGTGCCACCAGTGATCCTACTAGCGCGGGGCCCTACAATGAGCAGTTCTTC.